This record covers a single T cell receptor beta chain. The antigen is unknown. TCRdb independently ran MiXCR on the reads; one entry per CDR3 protein. The table lists about 450,000 distinct CDR3 sequences, 30% to 40% of them singletons, with roughly 15% in the top ten. This record comes from a study of T cell repertoires in cytomegalovirus infection. At the level of the study: Indications of both CMV infection and matching HLA type were provided by public TCR beta signatures.

Study-wide results and limits: HLA-C-restricted CMV-specific TCR beta clonotypes prevailed in the ex vivo response.

Per the germline V gene, CDR1 is SGHAT and CDR2 is FQDESV (reference sequence). V lost 0 bases and J lost 5, with 13 bases in between. The CDR3 sequence is 15 residues long. The receptor comes from a human donor in good health (CMV status not recorded). Some clones in this sample may be carry-over from other donors' samples. Input material: PBMCs. V and J are TRBV11-1 and TRBJ2-5; the D gene is possibly TRBD2 (5 bases). CDR3 protein: CASSLAGGLWETQYF. The CDR3 region has the DNA TGTGCCAGCAGCTTAGCGGGCGGGCTTTGGGAGACCCAGTACTTC. Full variable domain (remainder filled in from reference TRBV11-1 and TRBJ2-5): EAEVAQSPRYKITEKSQAVAFWCDPISGHATLYWYRQILGQGPELLVQFQDESVVDDSQLPKDRFSAERLKGVDSTLKIQPAELGDSAMYLCASSLAGGLWETQYFGPGTRLLVL.